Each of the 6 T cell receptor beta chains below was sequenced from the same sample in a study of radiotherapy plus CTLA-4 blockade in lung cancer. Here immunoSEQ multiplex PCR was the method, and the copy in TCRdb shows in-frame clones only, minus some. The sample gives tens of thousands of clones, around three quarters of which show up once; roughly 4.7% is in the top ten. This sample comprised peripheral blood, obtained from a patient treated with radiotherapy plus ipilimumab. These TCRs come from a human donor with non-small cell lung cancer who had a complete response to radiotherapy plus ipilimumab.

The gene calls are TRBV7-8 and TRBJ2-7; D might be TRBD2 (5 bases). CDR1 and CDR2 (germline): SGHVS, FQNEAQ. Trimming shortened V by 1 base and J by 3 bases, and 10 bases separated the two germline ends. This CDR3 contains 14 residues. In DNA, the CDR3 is TGTGCCAGCAGCTTAGGAGGGAAGCTCTACGAGCAGTACGTC. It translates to CASSLGGKLYEQYV.

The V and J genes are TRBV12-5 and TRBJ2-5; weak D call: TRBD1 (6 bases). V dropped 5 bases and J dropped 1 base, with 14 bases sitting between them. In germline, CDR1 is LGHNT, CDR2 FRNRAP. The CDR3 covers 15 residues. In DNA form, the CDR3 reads TGTGCTAGTGGTCCTCAGACAGGCCCCCAAGAGACCCAGTACTTC. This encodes CASGPQTGPQETQYF.

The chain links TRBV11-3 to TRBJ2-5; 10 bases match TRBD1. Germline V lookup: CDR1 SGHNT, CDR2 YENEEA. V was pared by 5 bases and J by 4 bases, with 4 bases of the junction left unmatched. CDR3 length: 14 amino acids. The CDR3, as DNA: TGTGCCAGCAGCCCAAGGACAGGGGGAGAGACCCAGTACTTC. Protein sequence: CASSPRTGGETQYF.

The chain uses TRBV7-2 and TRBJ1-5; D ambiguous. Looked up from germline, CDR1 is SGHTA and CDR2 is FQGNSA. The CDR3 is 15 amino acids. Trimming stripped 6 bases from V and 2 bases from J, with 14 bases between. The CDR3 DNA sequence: TGTGCCAGCAGTTCTTCAGGCATGGGCAATCAGCCCCAGCATTTT. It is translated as CASSSSGMGNQPQHF.

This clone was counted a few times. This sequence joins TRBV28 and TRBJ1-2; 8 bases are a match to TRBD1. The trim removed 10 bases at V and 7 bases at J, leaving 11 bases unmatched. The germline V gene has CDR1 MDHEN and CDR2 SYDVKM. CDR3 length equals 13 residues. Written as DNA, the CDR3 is TGTGCCATCCACAGGGGGTTGGGTGGTGGCTACACCTTC. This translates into CAIHRGLGGGYTF.

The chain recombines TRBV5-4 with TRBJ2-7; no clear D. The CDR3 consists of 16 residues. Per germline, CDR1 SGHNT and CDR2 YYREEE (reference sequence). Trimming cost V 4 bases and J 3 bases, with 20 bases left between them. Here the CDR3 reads CASSPLSGVPIYEQYV. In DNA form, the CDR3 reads TGTGCCAGCAGCCCTCTGAGTGGGGTCCCGATCTACGAGCAGTACGTC.